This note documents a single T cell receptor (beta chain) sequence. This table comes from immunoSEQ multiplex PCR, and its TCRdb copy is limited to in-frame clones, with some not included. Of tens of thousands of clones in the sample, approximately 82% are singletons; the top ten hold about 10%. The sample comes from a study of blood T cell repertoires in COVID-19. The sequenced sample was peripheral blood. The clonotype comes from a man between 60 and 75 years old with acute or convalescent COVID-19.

CDR3 loop: CASSSISWELFF. The CDR3 DNA is TGTGCCAGCAGTTCCATAAGCTGGGAGCTGTTTTTT. The V and J genes are TRBV12-3 or TRBV12-4 and TRBJ2-2; D gene ambiguous. Trimming took off 4 bases at V and 9 bases at J, with 9 bases between the two ends. The CDR3 sequence is 12 residues long.